These T cell receptor beta chains were read from a single sample in a study of memory CD4+ T cells and cytomegalovirus serostatus. Repertoires were generated with immunoSEQ multiplex PCR, while TCRdb's copy carries only in-frame clones and drops some. The sample has about 54,000 clones; 60% to 75% are singletons. The sample was memory CD4+ T cells from blood. Source of these receptors: an adult in good health and CMV-seropositive. Both conserved end residues are part of each CDR3. A D gene is named only where the DNA matches it firmly. The size entry is marked missing in some rows and otherwise reads once, few, many or a size class.

abundance	d_gene	v_gene	j_gene	CDR3aa	CDR3nt
-	-	TRBV11-2	TRBJ2-3	CASSPPGGFSTDTQYF	TGTGCCAGCAGCCCCCCCGGGGGTTTTAGCACAGATACGCAGTATTTT
-	-	TRBV9	TRBJ1-2	CASSVGGTQNYGYTF	TGTGCCAGCAGCGTAGGGGGGACCCAGAACTATGGCTACACCTTC
few	-	TRBV6-1	TRBJ2-1	CASKPDRLYNEQFF	TGTGCCAGCAAACCGGACAGACTCTACAATGAGCAGTTCTTC
-	-	TRBV5-1	TRBJ2-7	CASSFVGAGSYEQYF	TGCGCCAGCAGCTTTGTCGGGGCCGGATCCTACGAGCAGTACTTC
once	-	TRBV2	TRBJ2-1	CASRGDSQYEQFF	TGTGCCAGCAGAGGGGACTCCCAGTATGAGCAGTTCTTC
-	-	TRBV9	TRBJ1-3	CASRDAGPGNTIYF	TGTGCCAGCAGAGACGCGGGCCCTGGAAACACCATATATTTT
-	-	TRBV7-9	TRBJ2-2	CASSPPSNKVTGELFF	TGTGCCAGCAGCCCTCCTAGTAACAAAGTCACCGGGGAGCTGTTTTTT
-	-	TRBV29-1	TRBJ2-5	CSARQGSESQETQYF	TGCAGCGCGCGGCAGGGGAGCGAAAGCCAAGAGACCCAGTACTTC
-	-	TRBV4-3	TRBJ2-1	CASSQQTDYNEQFF	TGCGCCAGCAGCCAGCAGACAGATTACAATGAGCAGTTCTTC
once	-	TRBV7-8	TRBJ2-1	CASSLARRFGGNEQFF	TGTGCCAGCAGCTTGGCCCGGCGGTTTGGGGGGAATGAGCAGTTCTTC
once	-	TRBV19	TRBJ1-1	CASSSGYPGTEAFF	TGTGCCAGTAGTTCGGGTTACCCGGGCACTGAAGCTTTCTTT
once	TRBD2	TRBV11-3	TRBJ2-3	CASSLGGLATDTQYF	TGTGCCAGCAGCTTAGGGGGACTAGCCACAGATACGCAGTATTTT
few	-	TRBV5-6	TRBJ2-7	CASSLYARLDEQYF	TGTGCCAGCAGCTTGTACGCTAGGTTAGACGAGCAGTACTTC
-	-	TRBV7-2	TRBJ1-1	CASSTRPYTEAFF	TGTGCCAGCAGCACCCGACCCTACACTGAAGCTTTCTTT
-	-	TRBV19	TRBJ1-1	CASSMTGLNTEAFF	TGTGCCAGTAGTATGACTGGGCTGAACACTGAAGCTTTCTTT
-	TRBD1	TRBV30	TRBJ1-2	CACTRTGEDGYTF	TGTGCCTGCACAAGGACAGGGGAGGATGGCTACACCTTC
-	-	TRBV29-1	TRBJ2-5	CSVVQETQYF	TGCAGCGTTGTGCAGGAGACCCAGTACTTC
-	-	TRBV6-1	TRBJ2-3	CASRAGGDTQYF	TGTGCCAGCAGAGCTGGGGGAGATACGCAGTATTTT
few	TRBD1	TRBV6-6	TRBJ1-2	CASSETGLGYTF	TGTGCCAGCAGCGAGACAGGGCTCGGCTACACCTTC
few	-	TRBV5-6	TRBJ2-7	CASSLDRADEQYF	TGTGCCAGCAGCTTGGACAGGGCTGACGAGCAGTACTTC
-	-	TRBV7-2	TRBJ2-4	CASSQQGGRFNIQYF	TGTGCCAGCAGCCAGCAGGGGGGGCGTTTCAACATTCAGTACTTC
-	TRBD2	TRBV10-3	TRBJ2-2	CAISSGRAGSAGELFF	TGTGCCATCAGTAGCGGGAGGGCCGGTTCCGCCGGGGAGCTGTTTTTT
-	-	TRBV30	TRBJ1-1	CAWDPGSLNTEAFF	TGTGCCTGGGACCCCGGTAGTCTGAACACTGAAGCTTTCTTT
-	-	TRBV2	TRBJ2-7	CASSPTSYEQYF	TGTGCCAGCAGCCCCACCTCGTACGAGCAGTACTTC
-	TRBD2	TRBV4-2	TRBJ2-7	CASSQDTTSGSGIYEQYF	TGTGCCAGCAGCCAAGATACGACTAGCGGGTCAGGAATCTACGAGCAGTACTTC
-	-	TRBV11-1	TRBJ2-3	CASSLAGDVDTQYF	TGTGCCAGCAGCTTAGCGGGAGATGTAGATACGCAGTATTTT
once	TRBD1	TRBV18	TRBJ1-2	CASSPRVLGQGDGYTF	TGTGCCAGCTCACCACGAGTGCTGGGACAGGGTGATGGCTACACCTTC
-	TRBD1	TRBV7-9	TRBJ1-3	CASSSAQGANTIYF	TGTGCCAGCAGCTCGGCACAGGGGGCAAACACCATATATTTT
-	-	TRBV19	TRBJ1-2	CASGTPNGYTF	TGTGCCAGTGGGACCCCTAATGGCTACACCTTC
few	-	TRBV28	TRBJ2-5	CASHRRERGETQYF	TGTGCCAGCCACAGGAGAGAGCGAGGAGAGACCCAGTACTTC
-	-	TRBV5-4	TRBJ2-3	CASSRDRDTQYF	TGTGCCAGCAGCAGAGACCGGGATACGCAGTATTTT
-	-	TRBV11-3	TRBJ1-4	CASSRGLNEKLFF	TGTGCCAGCAGCCGGGGGCTTAATGAAAAACTGTTTTTT
-	TRBD1	TRBV28	TRBJ2-7	CASRTGTGYEQYF	TGTGCCAGCAGGACCGGGACAGGATACGAGCAGTACTTC
many	TRBD2	TRBV6-6	TRBJ2-7	CASSLAGLTYF	TGTGCCAGCAGTCTAGCGGGGTTAACGTACTTC
-	-	TRBV5-1	TRBJ2-2	CASSSGVVVGELFF	TGCGCCAGCAGCTCCGGGGTCGTCGTCGGGGAGCTGTTTTTT
-	-	TRBV1	TRBJ2-3	CTSRHLAGDGTDTQYF	TGCACCAGCCGACATTTAGCGGGAGATGGTACAGATACGCAGTATTTT
-	-	TRBV30	TRBJ1-2	CAKGTEANYGYTF	TGTGCCAAGGGGACGGAGGCTAACTATGGCTACACCTTC
few	-	TRBV4-1	TRBJ1-2	CASSQDRDYGYTF	TGCGCCAGCAGCCAAGACAGAGACTATGGCTACACCTTC
-	-	TRBV6-6	TRBJ1-1	CASSSGQNTEAFF	TGTGCCAGCAGTTCGGGACAGAACACTGAAGCTTTCTTT
-	-	TRBV7-9	TRBJ1-6	CASSLARDSPLHF	TGTGCCAGCAGCTTAGCGCGGGACTCACCCCTCCACTTT
-	TRBD2	TRBV5-5	TRBJ2-1	CASRSAGLVGLEQFF	TGTGCCAGCAGATCAGCGGGATTAGTGGGTTTGGAGCAGTTCTTC
few	-	TRBV7-2	TRBJ2-2	CASRFWGEYTGELFF	TGTGCCAGCAGATTTTGGGGGGAATACACCGGGGAGCTGTTTTTT
-	-	TRBV2	TRBJ1-5	CASSDSGASNQPQHF	TGTGCCAGCAGCGACTCAGGGGCTAGCAATCAGCCCCAGCATTTT
many	-	TRBV19	TRBJ1-1	CASSGYVGRNTEAFF	TGTGCCAGTAGTGGCTACGTTGGTAGGAACACTGAAGCTTTCTTT
-	TRBD1	TRBV28	TRBJ1-5	CASSAPGQGFQPQHF	TGTGCCAGCAGTGCTCCGGGACAGGGGTTTCAGCCCCAGCATTTT
once	TRBD2	TRBV28	TRBJ2-1	CASSLTSGLLRGYNEQFF	TGTGCCAGCAGTTTGACTAGCGGGCTCTTAAGGGGGTACAATGAGCAGTTCTTC
-	-	TRBV29-1	TRBJ1-1	CSGGQLEGTEAFF	TGCAGCGGAGGACAGTTGGAGGGCACTGAAGCTTTCTTT